Only one count was recorded for the clone carrying this T cell receptor (beta chain). What it binds is not known. This sample stems from a study of Ad26.COV2.S vaccination and SARS-CoV-2 variants. Study details: Within the COV1001 Ad26.COV2.S trial arm, the donor was enrolled. Ad26.COV2.S shots went into the muscle once or twice, 56 days apart.

Repertoires were generated with immunoSEQ multiplex PCR, while TCRdb's copy carries only in-frame clones and drops some. The sample lists 200,000 to 300,000 clones, 88% seen once, with about 10% in the top ten. The length of the CDR3 is 15 residues. Germline CDR1 and CDR2: SNHLY and FYNNEI. Trimming cost V 5 bases and J 4 bases; bases outside gene matches: 6. Described treatment: roughly 18 received Ad26.COV2.S at low or high dose, single or two shots; 5 received placebo; per-sample allocation not given. Sampling happened 63 days after the first vaccine or placebo injection. The study used a vaccine consisting of an Ad26 vector that expressed Wuhan-strain SARS-CoV-2 spike. General observations from the study: Spike-specific TCR breadth was greater in vaccine than placebo recipients.

Sequences were derived from peripheral blood, sampled in a trial of Ad26.COV2.S vaccine versus placebo. The gene calls are TRBV2 and TRBJ2-2; 8 bases map to TRBD1. This clonotype originated in a person aged 18-65 years who received the Ad26.COV2.S COVID-19 vaccine or a placebo. CDR3 region: CASSPQGARTGELFF. As DNA, the CDR3 is TGTGCCAGCAGTCCTCAGGGGGCACGCACCGGGGAGCTGTTTTTT.